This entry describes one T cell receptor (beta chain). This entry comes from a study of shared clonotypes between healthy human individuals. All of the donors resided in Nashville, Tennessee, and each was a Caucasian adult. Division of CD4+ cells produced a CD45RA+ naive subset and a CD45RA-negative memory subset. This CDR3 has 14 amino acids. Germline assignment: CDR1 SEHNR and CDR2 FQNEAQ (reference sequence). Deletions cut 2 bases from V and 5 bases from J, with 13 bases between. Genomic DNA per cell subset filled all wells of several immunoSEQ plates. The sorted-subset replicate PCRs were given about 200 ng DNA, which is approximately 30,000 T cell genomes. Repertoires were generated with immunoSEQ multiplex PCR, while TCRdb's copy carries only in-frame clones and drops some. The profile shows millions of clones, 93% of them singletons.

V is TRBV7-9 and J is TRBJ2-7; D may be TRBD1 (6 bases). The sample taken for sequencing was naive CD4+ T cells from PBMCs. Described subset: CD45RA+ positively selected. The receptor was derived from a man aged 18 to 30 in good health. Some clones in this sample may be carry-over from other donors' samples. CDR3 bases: TGTGCCAGCAGCTTAAGGGGCTGGACAGACGAGCAGTACTTC. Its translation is CASSLRGWTDEQYF.